The 13 T cell receptor beta chains presented below share a single source sample, sequenced in a study of blood T cells in healthy people across ages. Sample-barcoded 5' priming and a J-beta primer mix drove a second PCR of about 7 to 12 cycles. TCRdb fed the 5' RACE reads into MiXCR, producing one record per CDR3 protein. The sample lists about 720,000 distinct CDR3 sequences, about 20% occurring once. Sequenced input: blood. Source of these receptors: a man between 65 and 79 years old in good health.

This clonotype was counted a single time. The chain combines TRBV7-2 with TRBJ2-6, with 11 bases lining up with TRBD2. J gave up 0 bases and V 5 bases, and 6 bases lay outside the gene matches. This CDR3 spans 18 amino acids. In germline, CDR1 is SGHTA, CDR2 FQGNSA. The CDR3 DNA reads TGTGCCAGCAGCGCGAGACTAGCGGGGAACTCTGGGGCCAACGTCCTGACTTTC. This codes for CASSARLAGNSGANVLTF.

This clonotype was counted only a few times. The V gene is TRBV7-3, the J gene TRBJ2-3; D is uncertain. CDR3 length: 13 residues. Trimming left V 4 bases short and J 2 bases short, with 7 bases between. Looked up from germline, CDR1 is SGHTA and CDR2 is FQGTGA. CDR3 coding DNA: TGTGCCAGCAGCTCCCACCACACAGATACGCAGTATTTT. This translates into CASSSHHTDTQYF.

This clonotype has a handful of counts. This chain uses TRBV29-1 with TRBJ1-5, with D unresolved. The CDR3 totals 13 residues. The V end lost 4 bases, the J end lost 0 bases, and 7 bases lay between the germline ends. Germline V CDR1 and CDR2: SQVTM, ANQGSEA. CDR3 sequence: CSVVWGSNQPQHF. For the CDR3, the DNA is TGCAGCGTTGTGTGGGGTAGCAATCAGCCCCAGCATTTT. The full variable domain, in which reference TRBV29-1 and TRBJ1-5 provide the parts outside the CDR3, is SAVISQKPSRDICQRGTSLTIQCQVDSQVTMMFWYRQQPGQSLTLIATANQGSEATYESGFVIDKFPISRPNLTFSTLTVSNMSPEDSSIYLCSVVWGSNQPQHFGDGTRLSIL.

This clonotype was observed a few times. This chain uses TRBV20-1 with TRBJ2-1; D is uncertain. V was shortened by 6 bases and J by 2 bases, with 8 bases between the two germline ends. Per the germline V gene, CDR1 is DFQATT and CDR2 is SNEGSKA (reference sequence). This CDR3 contains 12 residues. The CDR3 coding sequence is TGCAGTGCGCATGCCCCCTACAATGAGCAGTTCTTC. This codes for CSAHAPYNEQFF.

This clonotype occurred many times. The V and J genes are TRBV7-9 and TRBJ1-4; D is unclear. Germline-derived CDR1 and CDR2 are SEHNR and FQNEAQ (reference sequence). The CDR3 is 12 amino acids. The germline V and J ends were trimmed by 5 bases and 7 bases, with 8 bases remaining between them. The CDR3 bases are TGTGCCAGCAGCCAGGACCGTGAAAAACTGTTTTTT. Translation gives CASSQDREKLFF.

The CDR3 nucleotides are TGTGCCAGCAGCTCGGGACTAGCCCAAGAGCAGTTCTTC. Protein product: CASSSGLAQEQFF. This rearrangement joins TRBV7-2 to TRBJ2-5, with TRBD2 matching over 9 bases. The DNA end lines up better with TRBJ2-1; the J call may be wrong. The CDR3 spans 13 residues. Germline loops: CDR1 SGHTA, CDR2 FQGNSA.

The chain couples TRBV28 to TRBJ1-5, with D possibly TRBD1 on 5 matching bases. The CDR3 is made up of 15 amino acids. Germline values: CDR1 MDHEN, CDR2 SYDVKM. Deletions cut 8 bases from V and 3 bases from J, with 17 bases between. In DNA form, the CDR3 reads TGTGCCAGCCAGGGAGTCGGCCTTAACAATCAGCCCCAGCATTTT. Translated: CASQGVGLNNQPQHF.

The genes are TRBV7-9 and TRBJ1-4, with D possibly being TRBD1 (5 bases). This CDR3 is built from 11 residues. Germline V gene data show CDR1 as SEHNR and CDR2 as FQNEAQ (reference sequence). Trimming removed 3 bases from V and 15 bases from J, with 11 bases in between. This chain's CDR3 is CASSLGVLLFF. The CDR3 DNA reads TGTGCCAGCAGCTTGGGGGTCCTATTGTTTTTT.

This clonotype was counted between two and nine times. The chain is built from TRBV5-1 and TRBJ2-1, with 7 nucleotides matching TRBD1. TRBJ2-7 matches the DNA end more closely, so the J call is doubtful. Germline CDR1 SGHRS, CDR2 YFSETQ. The CDR3 has 14 residues. For the CDR3, the DNA is TGCGCCAGCGCCCATCGGGACAGTTCCTACGAGCAGTACTTC. Its translation is CASAHRDSSYEQYF.

This clonotype was seen a few times. The CDR3 sequence is CASRGQLPIEQYF. The CDR3 DNA is TGTGCCAGCAGGGGACAGCTACCAATCGAGCAGTACTTC. The chain employs TRBV28 and TRBJ2-7; 7 bases match TRBD1. V lost 6 bases, J lost 6 bases, and 8 bases stayed unmatched. CDR1 and CDR2 from the germline V gene are MDHEN and SYDVKM. The CDR3 consists of 13 residues. The full variable domain, completed using reference TRBV28 and TRBJ2-7, is DVKVTQSSRYLVKRTGEKVFLECVQDMDHENMFWYRQDPGLGLRLIYFSYDVKMKEKGDIPEGYSVSREKKERFSLILESASTNQTSMYLCASRGQLPIEQYFGPGTRLTVT.

The rearrangement uses TRBV10-3 and TRBJ1-1; D not certain. Germline-derived CDR1 and CDR2 are ENHRY and SYGVKD. The CDR3 is 11 amino acids. Trimming pared 2 bases from V and 8 bases from J, leaving 6 bases between. CDR3 DNA: TGTGCCATCAGTGAGGGGATCGAAGCTTTCTTT. Translated, it gives CAISEGIEAFF.

In this sample, this clonotype turned up a few times. A much larger clone sits a single nucleotide away, making a read error possible. The gene calls are TRBV7-2 and TRBJ2-1; TRBD2 matches at 8 bases. Germline V CDR1 and CDR2: SGHTA, FQGNSA. CDR3 size: 15 residues. In DNA form, the CDR3 reads TGTGCCAGCGGCTTAGAAGGACTAGCTTACAATGAGCAGTTCTTC. Translation gives CASGLEGLAYNEQFF.

The chain uses TRBV4-2 and TRBJ2-5; possible D gene TRBD2, 6 bases. Deletions cut 0 bases from V and 5 bases from J, with 16 bases between. There are 16 residues in the CDR3. Germline CDR1 and CDR2: LGHNA and YNFKEQ. The CDR3 DNA is TGTGCCAGCAGCCAAGAATCTAGCGCCGGCCTTGAGACCCAGTACTTC. Protein product: CASSQESSAGLETQYF.